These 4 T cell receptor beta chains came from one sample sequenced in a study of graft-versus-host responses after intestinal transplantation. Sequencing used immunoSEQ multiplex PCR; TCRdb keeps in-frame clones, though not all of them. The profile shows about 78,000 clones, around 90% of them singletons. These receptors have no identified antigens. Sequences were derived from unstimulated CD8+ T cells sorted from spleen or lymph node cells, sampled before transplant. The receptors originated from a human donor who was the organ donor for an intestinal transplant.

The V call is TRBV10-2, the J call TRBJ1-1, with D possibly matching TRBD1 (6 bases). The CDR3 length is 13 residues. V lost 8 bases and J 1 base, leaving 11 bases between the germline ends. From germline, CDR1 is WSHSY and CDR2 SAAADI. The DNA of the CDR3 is TGCGCCAGCTCGGGACATCCGAACACTGAAGCTTTCTTT. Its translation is CASSGHPNTEAFF.

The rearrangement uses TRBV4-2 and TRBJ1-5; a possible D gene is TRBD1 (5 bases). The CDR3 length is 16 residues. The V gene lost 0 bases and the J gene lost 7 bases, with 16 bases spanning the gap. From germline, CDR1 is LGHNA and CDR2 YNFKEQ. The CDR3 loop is CASSQDWGRGGQPQHF. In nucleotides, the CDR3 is TGTGCCAGCAGCCAAGATTGGGGAAGGGGTGGCCAGCCCCAGCATTTT.

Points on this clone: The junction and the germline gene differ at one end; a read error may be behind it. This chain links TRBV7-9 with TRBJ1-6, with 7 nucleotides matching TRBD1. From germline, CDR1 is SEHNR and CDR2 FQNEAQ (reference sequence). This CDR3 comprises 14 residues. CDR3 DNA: TGTGCCAACAGCCAGACAGGGTTTGATTCACCCCTCCACTTT. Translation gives CANSQTGFDSPLHF.

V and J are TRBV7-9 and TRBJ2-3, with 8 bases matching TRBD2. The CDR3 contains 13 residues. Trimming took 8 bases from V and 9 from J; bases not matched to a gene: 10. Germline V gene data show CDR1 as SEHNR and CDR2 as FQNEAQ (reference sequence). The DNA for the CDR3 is TGTGCCAGCGGTAGCGGGGATTTGGAAACGCAGTATTTT. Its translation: CASGSGDLETQYF. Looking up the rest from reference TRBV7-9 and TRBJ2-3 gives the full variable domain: DTGVSQNPRHKITKRGQNVTFRCDPISEHNRLYWYRQTLGQGPEFLTYFQNEAQLEKSRLLSDRFSAERPKGSFSTLEIQRTEQGDSAMYLCASGSGDLETQYFGPGTRLTVL.